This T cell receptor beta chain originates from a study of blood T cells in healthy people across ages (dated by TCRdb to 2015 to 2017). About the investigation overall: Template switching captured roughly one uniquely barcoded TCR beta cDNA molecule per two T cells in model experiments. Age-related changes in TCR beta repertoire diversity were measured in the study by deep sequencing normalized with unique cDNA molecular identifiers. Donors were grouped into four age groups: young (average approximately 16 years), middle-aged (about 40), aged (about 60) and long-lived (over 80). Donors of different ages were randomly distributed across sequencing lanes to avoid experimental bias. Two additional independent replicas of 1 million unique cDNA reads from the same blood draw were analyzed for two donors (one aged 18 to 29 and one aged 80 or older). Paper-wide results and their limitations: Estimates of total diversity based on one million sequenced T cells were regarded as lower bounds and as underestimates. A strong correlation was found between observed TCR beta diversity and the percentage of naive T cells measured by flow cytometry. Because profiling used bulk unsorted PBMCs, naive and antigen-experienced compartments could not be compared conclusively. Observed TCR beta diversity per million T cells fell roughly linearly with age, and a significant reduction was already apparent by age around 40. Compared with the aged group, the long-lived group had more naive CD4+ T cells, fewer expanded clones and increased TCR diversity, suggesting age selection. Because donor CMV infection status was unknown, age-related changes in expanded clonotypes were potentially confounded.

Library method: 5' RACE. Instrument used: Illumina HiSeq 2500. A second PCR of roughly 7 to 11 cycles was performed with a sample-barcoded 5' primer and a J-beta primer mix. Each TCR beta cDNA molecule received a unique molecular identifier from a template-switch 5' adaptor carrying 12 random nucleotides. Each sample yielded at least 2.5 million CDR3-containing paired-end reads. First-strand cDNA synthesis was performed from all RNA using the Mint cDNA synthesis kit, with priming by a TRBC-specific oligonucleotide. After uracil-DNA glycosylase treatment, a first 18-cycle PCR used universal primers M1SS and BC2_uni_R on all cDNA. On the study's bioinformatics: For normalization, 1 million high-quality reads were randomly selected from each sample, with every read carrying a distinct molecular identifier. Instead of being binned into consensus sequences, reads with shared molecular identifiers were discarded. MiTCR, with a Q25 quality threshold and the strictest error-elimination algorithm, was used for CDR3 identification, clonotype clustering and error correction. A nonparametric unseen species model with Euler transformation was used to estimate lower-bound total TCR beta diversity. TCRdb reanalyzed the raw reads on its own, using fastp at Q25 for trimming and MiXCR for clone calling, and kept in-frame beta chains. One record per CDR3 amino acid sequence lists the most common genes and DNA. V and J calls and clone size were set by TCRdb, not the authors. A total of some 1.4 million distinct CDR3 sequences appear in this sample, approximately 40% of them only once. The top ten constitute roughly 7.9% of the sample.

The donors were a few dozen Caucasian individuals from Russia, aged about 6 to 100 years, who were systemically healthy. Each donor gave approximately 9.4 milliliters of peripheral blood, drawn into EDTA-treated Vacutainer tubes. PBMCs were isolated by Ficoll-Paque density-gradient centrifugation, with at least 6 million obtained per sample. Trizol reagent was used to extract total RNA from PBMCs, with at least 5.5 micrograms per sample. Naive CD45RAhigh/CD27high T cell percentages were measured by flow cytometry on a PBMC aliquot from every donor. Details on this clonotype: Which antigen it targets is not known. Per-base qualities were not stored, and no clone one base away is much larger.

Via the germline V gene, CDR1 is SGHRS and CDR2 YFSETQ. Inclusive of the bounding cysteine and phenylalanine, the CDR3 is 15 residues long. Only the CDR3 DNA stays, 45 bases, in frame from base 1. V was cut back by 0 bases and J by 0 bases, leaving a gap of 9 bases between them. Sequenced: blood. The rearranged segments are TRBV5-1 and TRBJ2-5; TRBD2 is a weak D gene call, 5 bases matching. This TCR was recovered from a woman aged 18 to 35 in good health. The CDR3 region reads CASSLVEVYQETQYF. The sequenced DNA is TGCGCCAGCAGCTTGGTGGAGGTGTACCAAGAGACCCAGTACTTC.